These T cell receptor beta chains were read from a single sample in a study of T cell responses to AZD1222 COVID-19 vaccine. Assay: immunoSEQ multiplex PCR; the TCRdb copy retains only in-frame clones and omits some. This sample carries around 99,000 clones, approximately 89% of them seen once, and the ten largest clones take roughly 4.5%. Sequencing was performed on peripheral blood, taken 28 days after the second AZD1222 dose. The receptors were sampled from an adult who received the AZD1222 COVID-19 vaccine. CDR3s include the opening cysteine and the closing phenylalanine or tryptophan. The D gene is left open where the match is weak. Some rows mark clone size as missing; the rest say once, few, many or name a class of expanded clone.

j_call: TRBJ1-1; d_call: TRBD1; v_call: TRBV5-8; clone_size: once; cdr3_aa: CASSGGQGFGTEAFF; cdr3_nt: TGTGCCAGCAGCGGGGGACAGGGGTTCGGCACTGAAGCTTTCTTT
j_call: TRBJ2-7; d_call: TRBD1; v_call: TRBV28; clone_size: .; cdr3_aa: CASSPSGTGAGTYEQYF; cdr3_nt: TGTGCCAGCAGTCCTTCCGGGACAGGGGCGGGCACCTACGAGCAGTACTTC
j_call: TRBJ1-6; d_call: .; v_call: TRBV19; clone_size: .; cdr3_aa: CASSPVNNSPLHF; cdr3_nt: TGTGCCAGTAGTCCTGTTAACAATTCACCCCTCCACTTT
j_call: TRBJ2-7; d_call: .; v_call: TRBV18; clone_size: .; cdr3_aa: CASSPSSSTVEQYF; cdr3_nt: TGTGCCAGCTCACCATCTAGTAGCACGGTGGAGCAGTACTTC
j_call: TRBJ1-1; d_call: TRBD1; v_call: TRBV14; clone_size: .; cdr3_aa: CASSRDRREAFF; cdr3_nt: TGTGCCAGCAGCAGGGACAGACGGGAAGCTTTCTTT
j_call: TRBJ1-2; d_call: .; v_call: TRBV4-3; clone_size: .; cdr3_aa: CASSQELQSNYGYTF; cdr3_nt: TGCGCCAGCAGCCAAGAACTTCAGTCTAACTATGGCTACACCTTC
j_call: TRBJ2-5; d_call: .; v_call: TRBV10-3; clone_size: .; cdr3_aa: CAISELGGLQTQYF; cdr3_nt: TGTGCCATCAGTGAGTTAGGCGGACTCCAGACCCAGTACTTC
j_call: TRBJ2-3; d_call: TRBD2; v_call: TRBV27; clone_size: .; cdr3_aa: CASTPTSGVDTQYF; cdr3_nt: TGTGCCAGCACTCCCACTAGCGGAGTAGATACGCAGTATTTT
j_call: TRBJ1-2; d_call: .; v_call: TRBV7-9; clone_size: few; cdr3_aa: CASSPQGGDYGYTF; cdr3_nt: TGTGCCAGCAGCCCACAGGGAGGGGACTATGGCTACACCTTC
j_call: TRBJ2-2; d_call: TRBD1; v_call: TRBV6-5; clone_size: few; cdr3_aa: CASSSDRGGVGELFF; cdr3_nt: TGTGCCAGCAGTTCTGACAGGGGAGGCGTCGGGGAGCTGTTTTTT
j_call: TRBJ1-5; d_call: TRBD1; v_call: TRBV6-1; clone_size: .; cdr3_aa: CASSVSTGHGNQPQHF; cdr3_nt: TGTGCCAGCAGTGTTTCGACAGGGCACGGCAATCAGCCCCAGCATTTT
j_call: TRBJ2-7; d_call: TRBD2; v_call: TRBV5-6; clone_size: .; cdr3_aa: CASSRLAGGTYEQYF; cdr3_nt: TGTGCCAGCAGCCGGCTAGCGGGAGGAACGTACGAGCAGTACTTC
j_call: TRBJ1-2; d_call: TRBD1; v_call: TRBV6-5; clone_size: .; cdr3_aa: CASSPTNRGRRGYTF; cdr3_nt: TGTGCCAGCAGTCCTACCAACAGGGGAAGAAGGGGCTACACCTTC
j_call: TRBJ1-5; d_call: .; v_call: TRBV19; clone_size: .; cdr3_aa: CASSMGQAKPQHF; cdr3_nt: TGTGCCAGTAGTATGGGCCAGGCTAAGCCCCAGCATTTT
j_call: TRBJ1-5; d_call: .; v_call: TRBV4-1; clone_size: once; cdr3_aa: CASSQGRWRNQPQHF; cdr3_nt: TGCGCCAGCAGCCAAGGACGTTGGCGTAATCAGCCCCAGCATTTT
j_call: TRBJ2-5; d_call: TRBD1; v_call: TRBV7-9; clone_size: few; cdr3_aa: CASSLDVRDRPEETQYF; cdr3_nt: TGTGCCAGCAGCTTAGATGTCCGGGACAGGCCTGAAGAGACCCAGTACTTC
j_call: TRBJ2-2; d_call: TRBD1; v_call: TRBV6-4; clone_size: .; cdr3_aa: CASSDGTGDTGELFF; cdr3_nt: TGTGCCAGCAGTGACGGGACAGGGGACACCGGGGAGCTGTTTTTT
j_call: TRBJ1-5; d_call: .; v_call: TRBV5-1; clone_size: .; cdr3_aa: CASRTGPYSNQPQHF; cdr3_nt: TGCGCCAGCAGGACAGGTCCTTATAGCAATCAGCCCCAGCATTTT
j_call: TRBJ2-5; d_call: TRBD2; v_call: TRBV13; clone_size: .; cdr3_aa: CASSLGQREVRTQYF; cdr3_nt: TGTGCCAGCAGCTTAGGCCAGCGGGAGGTGAGGACCCAGTACTTC
j_call: TRBJ1-1; d_call: .; v_call: TRBV6-2/TRBV6-3; clone_size: .; cdr3_aa: CASSYRGLNTEAFF; cdr3_nt: TGTGCCAGCAGTTACAGGGGGTTGAACACTGAAGCTTTCTTT
j_call: TRBJ2-3; d_call: .; v_call: TRBV18; clone_size: .; cdr3_aa: CASSPPTRDKSSYFMGTDTQYF; cdr3_nt: TGTGCCAGCTCACCCCCGACGAGAGACAAGAGCTCTTATTTTATGGGCACAGATACGCAGTATTTT
j_call: TRBJ2-7; d_call: .; v_call: TRBV3-1/TRBV3-2; clone_size: .; cdr3_aa: CASSPAASLREQYF; cdr3_nt: TGTGCCAGCAGCCCCGCCGCGTCTCTACGGGAGCAGTACTTC
j_call: TRBJ2-5; d_call: .; v_call: TRBV12-3/TRBV12-4; clone_size: .; cdr3_aa: CASRDRRKETQYF; cdr3_nt: TGTGCCAGCAGGGATCGGCGGAAGGAGACCCAGTACTTC
j_call: TRBJ2-5; d_call: .; v_call: TRBV5-1; clone_size: once; cdr3_aa: CASSSGQYQETQYF; cdr3_nt: TGCGCCAGCAGCTCCGGACAGTACCAAGAGACCCAGTACTTC
j_call: TRBJ2-7; d_call: TRBD2; v_call: TRBV5-6; clone_size: .; cdr3_aa: CASQGGSSYEQYF; cdr3_nt: TGTGCCAGCCAGGGAGGGAGCTCCTACGAGCAGTACTTC
j_call: TRBJ2-7; d_call: .; v_call: TRBV7-2; clone_size: once; cdr3_aa: CASSSDGLYRDEQYF; cdr3_nt: TGTGCCAGCAGCTCGGACGGACTGTATCGAGACGAGCAGTACTTC
j_call: TRBJ2-1; d_call: .; v_call: TRBV7-9; clone_size: .; cdr3_aa: CASILGPSFHNEQFF; cdr3_nt: TGTGCCAGCATCCTAGGACCGAGTTTCCACAATGAGCAGTTCTTC
j_call: TRBJ2-7; d_call: TRBD2; v_call: TRBV6-5; clone_size: .; cdr3_aa: CASSYGTSGGYEQYF; cdr3_nt: TGTGCCAGCAGTTACGGGACTAGCGGAGGCTACGAGCAGTACTTC
j_call: TRBJ2-3; d_call: .; v_call: TRBV4-3; clone_size: .; cdr3_aa: CASRGQGNTQYF; cdr3_nt: TGCGCCAGCCGCGGCCAGGGGAATACGCAGTATTTT